A selection of T cell receptor beta chains follows, all from one sample in a study of shared T cell receptors in the human thymus. The protocol was immunoSEQ multiplex PCR, while the TCRdb copy is restricted to in-frame clones and leaves out a portion. The sample consists of about 660,000 clones, over 75% of them appearing once. The same sample was also studied in work on human thymus T cells.

Material for sequencing was thymocytes. The source is a boy younger than two with a congenital heart defect. CDR3s include the opening cysteine and the closing phenylalanine or tryptophan. A D gene is named only where the DNA matches it firmly. Size is omitted from some rows. Given values are once, few, many or a class for expanded clones.

J gene: TRBJ1-1; D gene: -; V gene: TRBV7-9; clone size: -; CDR3 DNA: TGTGCCAGCTGGGGGGGGATGAACACTGAAGCTTTCTTT; CDR3 protein: CASWGGMNTEAFF
J gene: TRBJ2-5; D gene: -; V gene: TRBV2; clone size: -; CDR3 DNA: TGTGCCAGCAGAGACTATGAGGAGACCCAGTACTTC; CDR3 protein: CASRDYEETQYF
J gene: TRBJ2-7; D gene: -; V gene: TRBV25-1; clone size: -; CDR3 DNA: TGTGCCAGCAGTGAACCGCCCATTGTATCTAGATCATCTTACGAGCAGTACTTC; CDR3 protein: CASSEPPIVSRSSYEQYF
J gene: TRBJ2-7; D gene: TRBD2; V gene: TRBV28; clone size: -; CDR3 DNA: TGTGCCAGCAGTGAGCGGGAGGGCCCCTACGAGCAGTACTTC; CDR3 protein: CASSEREGPYEQYF
J gene: TRBJ1-2; D gene: -; V gene: TRBV6-1; clone size: -; CDR3 DNA: TGTGCCAGCAGTGATAGAGGACAAGGCTATGGCTACACCTTC; CDR3 protein: CASSDRGQGYGYTF
J gene: TRBJ2-1; D gene: -; V gene: TRBV27; clone size: -; CDR3 DNA: TGTGCCAGCAGTTTAGGCGGGCCGGACAATGAGCAGTTCTTC; CDR3 protein: CASSLGGPDNEQFF
J gene: TRBJ2-7; D gene: TRBD2; V gene: TRBV7-9; clone size: -; CDR3 DNA: TGTGCCAGCAGCTTGGGACTAGCGGTTGTCAGGGTGGACTACGAGCAGTACTTC; CDR3 protein: CASSLGLAVVRVDYEQYF
J gene: TRBJ2-7; D gene: -; V gene: TRBV27; clone size: -; CDR3 DNA: TGTGCCAGCAGTCACCCCCGTAAGACAGGTAGATTGACCTACGAGCAGTACTTC; CDR3 protein: CASSHPRKTGRLTYEQYF
J gene: TRBJ2-1; D gene: TRBD2; V gene: TRBV29-1; clone size: -; CDR3 DNA: TGCAGCGTTGGGACTAGCGGGAGAGGTGAGCAGTTCTTC; CDR3 protein: CSVGTSGRGEQFF
J gene: TRBJ2-3; D gene: TRBD1; V gene: TRBV5-1; clone size: -; CDR3 DNA: TGCGCCAGCAGCCCCGGCCCGGCAGGGGGCGGCACAGATACGCAGTATTTT; CDR3 protein: CASSPGPAGGGTDTQYF
J gene: TRBJ2-7; D gene: TRBD1; V gene: TRBV5-1; clone size: -; CDR3 DNA: TGCGCCAGCAGCTCTGGACAGGGGGTAAGGTACGAGCAGTACTTC; CDR3 protein: CASSSGQGVRYEQYF
J gene: TRBJ1-4; D gene: TRBD1; V gene: TRBV2; clone size: -; CDR3 DNA: TGTGCCAGCTTGGGACAGACAACTAATGAAAAACTGTTTTTT; CDR3 protein: CASLGQTTNEKLFF
J gene: TRBJ2-7; D gene: -; V gene: TRBV27; clone size: -; CDR3 DNA: TGTGCCAGCAGTTTATGTTCAGGGGCCGCCTACGAGCAGTACTTC; CDR3 protein: CASSLCSGAAYEQYF
J gene: TRBJ2-7; D gene: TRBD2; V gene: TRBV2; clone size: -; CDR3 DNA: TGTGCCAGCGTGGGGGCTAGCGGGAGGAGTGCCTACGAGCAGTACTTC; CDR3 protein: CASVGASGRSAYEQYF
J gene: TRBJ2-5; D gene: TRBD1; V gene: TRBV4-2; clone size: -; CDR3 DNA: TGTGCCAGCAGCCAAGAAAGACAGGGGAGACGACAAGGGACCCAGTACTTC; CDR3 protein: CASSQERQGRRQGTQYF
J gene: TRBJ2-1; D gene: TRBD1; V gene: TRBV19; clone size: -; CDR3 DNA: TGTGCCAGTAGTAGGGACAGGGGGTCCTACAATGAGCAGTTCTTC; CDR3 protein: CASSRDRGSYNEQFF
J gene: TRBJ2-1; D gene: TRBD1; V gene: TRBV29-1; clone size: -; CDR3 DNA: TGCAGCGTTGAAGATCAGAGGGAGCGGGACAGGGCCCATGAGCAGTTCTTC; CDR3 protein: CSVEDQRERDRAHEQFF
J gene: TRBJ2-3; D gene: -; V gene: TRBV30; clone size: once; CDR3 DNA: TGTGCCTGGTACAGGATCCCTAGCACAGATACGCAGTATTTT; CDR3 protein: CAWYRIPSTDTQYF
J gene: TRBJ2-6; D gene: -; V gene: TRBV5-6; clone size: -; CDR3 DNA: TGTGCCAGCAGCTTGGGGGGCGCCCCGGGTGGGGCCAACGTCCTGACTTTC; CDR3 protein: CASSLGGAPGGANVLTF
J gene: TRBJ2-7; D gene: -; V gene: TRBV4-3; clone size: -; CDR3 DNA: TGCGCCAGCAGCCAAGGCGGGCGAGGGAGTCCCTACGAGCAGTACTTC; CDR3 protein: CASSQGGRGSPYEQYF
J gene: TRBJ1-2; D gene: TRBD1; V gene: TRBV29-1; clone size: -; CDR3 DNA: TGCAGCGTTGATAAGGCAGTACAGGGGGCCTATGGCTACACCTTC; CDR3 protein: CSVDKAVQGAYGYTF
J gene: TRBJ2-1; D gene: TRBD1; V gene: TRBV9; clone size: -; CDR3 DNA: TGTGCCAGCAGCGGACAGGGGGGGATAAGGACTACGGCTAGGGGTGAGCAGTTCTTC; CDR3 protein: CASSGQGGIRTTARGEQFF
J gene: TRBJ2-3; D gene: TRBD2; V gene: TRBV4-2; clone size: -; CDR3 DNA: TGTGCCAGCAGACGGACTAGCGGGTTTACAAATACGCAGTATTTT; CDR3 protein: CASRRTSGFTNTQYF
J gene: TRBJ2-6; D gene: TRBD1; V gene: TRBV25-1; clone size: -; CDR3 DNA: TGTGCCGGATTGGGACAGCCGAGCTCTGGGGCCAACGTCCTGACTTTC; CDR3 protein: CAGLGQPSSGANVLTF
J gene: TRBJ2-5; D gene: TRBD2; V gene: TRBV7-8; clone size: -; CDR3 DNA: TGTGCCAGCAGCTTCCTAACCCCGGGACTAGCGGGAGTAGAGACCCAGTACTTC; CDR3 protein: CASSFLTPGLAGVETQYF
J gene: TRBJ1-4; D gene: -; V gene: TRBV14; clone size: -; CDR3 DNA: TGTGCCAGCAGCCAGGGGGGGGCCGCTAATGAAAAACTGTTTTTT; CDR3 protein: CASSQGGAANEKLFF
J gene: TRBJ1-3; D gene: -; V gene: TRBV19; clone size: -; CDR3 DNA: TGTGCCAGTAGTATCGTCCGACAGGAGAAACGAAACACCATATATTTT; CDR3 protein: CASSIVRQEKRNTIYF
J gene: TRBJ2-1; D gene: TRBD2; V gene: TRBV19; clone size: -; CDR3 DNA: TGTGCCAGTAGGCCCCCCGCCCCCTGGACTAGCGGGAGCAATGAGCAGTTCTTC; CDR3 protein: CASRPPAPWTSGSNEQFF
J gene: TRBJ2-1; D gene: TRBD1; V gene: TRBV27; clone size: -; CDR3 DNA: TGTGCCAGCAGCCCCGGGACAGGGGGGAATGAGCAGTTCTTC; CDR3 protein: CASSPGTGGNEQFF
J gene: TRBJ2-2; D gene: TRBD2; V gene: TRBV27; clone size: -; CDR3 DNA: TGTGCCAGCAGTTTGAGGCTAGCGGGAGGGTCGGGGGAGCTGTTTTTT; CDR3 protein: CASSLRLAGGSGELFF
J gene: TRBJ2-1; D gene: TRBD2; V gene: TRBV11-2; clone size: -; CDR3 DNA: TGTGCCAGCACCTACCGGGGGGTCCTATCCTACAATGAGCAGTTCTTC; CDR3 protein: CASTYRGVLSYNEQFF
J gene: TRBJ1-1; D gene: TRBD1; V gene: TRBV7-9; clone size: once; CDR3 DNA: TGTGCCAGCAGCTCAGATCTCCAGGGGGGAACTGAAGCTTTCTTT; CDR3 protein: CASSSDLQGGTEAFF
J gene: TRBJ2-2; D gene: TRBD2; V gene: TRBV19; clone size: -; CDR3 DNA: TGTGCCAGTAGTATGCGCCCCGGGAGGGGAACCGGGGAGCTGTTTTTT; CDR3 protein: CASSMRPGRGTGELFF
J gene: TRBJ2-2; D gene: TRBD2; V gene: TRBV9; clone size: -; CDR3 DNA: TGTGCCAGCAGCTTGAAGACTAGCGGGAGTACCCCCGGGGAGCTGTTTTTT; CDR3 protein: CASSLKTSGSTPGELFF
J gene: TRBJ2-1; D gene: TRBD2; V gene: TRBV29-1; clone size: -; CDR3 DNA: TGCAGCGTAGCCGGGACTAGCGGTATACGGGAGACGGATGAGCAGTTCTTC; CDR3 protein: CSVAGTSGIRETDEQFF
J gene: TRBJ2-2; D gene: TRBD1; V gene: TRBV7-7; clone size: -; CDR3 DNA: TGTGCTAGCAGCCTAACCCCGCGGACAGGGGGCGTTACCGGGGAGCTGTTTTTT; CDR3 protein: CASSLTPRTGGVTGELFF
J gene: TRBJ1-4; D gene: -; V gene: TRBV30; clone size: -; CDR3 DNA: TGTGCCGTGACAGGACCTAATGAAAAACTGTTTTTT; CDR3 protein: CAVTGPNEKLFF
J gene: TRBJ2-3; D gene: -; V gene: TRBV5-8; clone size: -; CDR3 DNA: TGTGCCAGCAGCTCGGGACAAGCAACGACAGATACGCAGTATTTT; CDR3 protein: CASSSGQATTDTQYF
J gene: TRBJ2-3; D gene: -; V gene: TRBV13; clone size: once; CDR3 DNA: TGTGCCAGCAGCTTATTGCCGGGAGTAGGGACAGATACGCAGTATTTT; CDR3 protein: CASSLLPGVGTDTQYF
J gene: TRBJ1-4; D gene: -; V gene: TRBV2; clone size: -; CDR3 DNA: TGTGCCAGCAGAACATTTATAGACAGGCTGCGGGATGAAAAACTGTTTTTT; CDR3 protein: CASRTFIDRLRDEKLFF